This TCR beta chain stems from a study of blood T cell repertoires in COVID-19. Background on the study: Samples representing acute and convalescent COVID-19 were sourced from the United States, Italy and Spain. In each case, the material was cDNA or gDNA derived from T cells, B-cell-depleted T cells, or PBMCs.

Trimming cost V 1 base and J 12 bases, with 15 bases left between them. The CDR3 runs 14 residues. The germline gives CDR1 SGHTA, CDR2 FQGNSA. Under the authors' procedure: From reference gene primer amplification, estimates of nucleated cell counts were derived. Profiled with immunoSEQ multiplex PCR; TCRdb holds only in-frame clones, not every one. V and J calls and clone size are those listed in that table; D and trimming were worked out from the DNA. This sample has 90,000 to 100,000 clones, with about 90% found just once. The gene calls are TRBV7-2 and TRBJ1-4; D remains ambiguous. Sequencing was performed on peripheral blood. The TCR originated in a man between 70 and 80 years old with acute or convalescent COVID-19. The CDR3 DNA sequence: TGTGCCAGCAGCTTAGGACCGAGGAATGAGGAACTGTTTTTT. Residues: CASSLGPRNEELFF.